This T cell receptor beta chain was obtained from a study of CD8+CD57+ T cells in acquired aplastic anemia. Study in general: The average for DNA from sorted CD4+ and CD8+ cells was roughly 3 ug. The average read count for CD4+ cells in healthy donors was 8.5 million to 12 million. Notes on the study in general: Controls did not differ significantly from patients in CD8+ Simpson's diversity.

The use of genomic DNA as template underpinned the TCR beta VDJ and CDR3 profiling. TCRdb reanalysed the reads using MiXCR and keeps one entry per CDR3 protein. The data contain some 68,000 distinct CDR3 sequences, 45% to 55% of them seen just once; the ten biggest clones take up around 8.3%. In its sample, this clonotype is medium-sized. What it binds is not known. The length of the CDR3 is 13 residues. Trimming took off 4 bases at V and 3 bases at J, with 10 bases between the two ends. From germline, CDR1 is SEHNR and CDR2 FQNEAQ (reference sequence). Input material: sorted CD4+, CD8+, or CD8+CD57+ T cells (not recorded which) from PBMCs. The chain uses TRBV7-9 and TRBJ2-7; possible D gene TRBD1, 6 bases. The source is a human donor in good health, serving as a control. CDR3 in amino acids: CASSSGHIYEQYF. The CDR3 nucleotides read TGTGCCAGCAGCTCGGGACACATCTACGAGCAGTACTTC.